A single T cell receptor beta chain is shown here with its context. As yet, its antigen is unknown. There are 17 residues in the CDR3. The V gene's germline CDR1 is SGHAT and CDR2 FQNNGV. V shed 1 base and J 2 bases; nucleotides not matched to a gene: 5. For TCRbeta, the library was prepared with unique molecular identifiers. Each CDR3 protein gets one entry after TCRdb re-called the PCR reads with MiXCR. This sample has fewer than 150,000 distinct CDR3 sequences, with around 23% found just once. The record originates from a study of T-cell reconstitution after alpha-beta-depleted transplantation in children. General observations from the study: The main origin of T-cell counts and diversity one year after transplant was newly produced T cells.

The sequence was collected from a male patient aged 2 to 9 who had a stem cell transplant for chronic granulomatous disease, so the T cells may come from the graft donor. The sample consisted of PBMCs, mostly from graft donor cells, taken 180 days after TCRalphabeta/CD19-depleted stem cell transplant. The chain links TRBV11-2 to TRBJ2-3; TRBD2 aligns across 11 bases. The CDR3 region has the DNA TGTGCCAGCAGCTTAGTAGGGACTAGCGGACACACAGATACGCAGTATTTT. This encodes CASSLVGTSGHTDTQYF.